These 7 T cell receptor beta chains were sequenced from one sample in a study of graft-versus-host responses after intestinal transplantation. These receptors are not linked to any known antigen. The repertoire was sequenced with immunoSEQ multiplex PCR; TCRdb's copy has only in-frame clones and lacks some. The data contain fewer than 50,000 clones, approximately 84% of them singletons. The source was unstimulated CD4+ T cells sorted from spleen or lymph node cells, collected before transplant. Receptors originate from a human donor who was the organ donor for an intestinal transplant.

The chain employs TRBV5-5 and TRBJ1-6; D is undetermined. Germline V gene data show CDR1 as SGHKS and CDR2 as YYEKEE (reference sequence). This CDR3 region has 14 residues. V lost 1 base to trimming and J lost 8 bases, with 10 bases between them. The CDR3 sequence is CASSLRGLDSPLHF. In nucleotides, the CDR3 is TGTGCCAGCAGCTTGAGAGGGTTGGATTCACCCCTCCACTTT.

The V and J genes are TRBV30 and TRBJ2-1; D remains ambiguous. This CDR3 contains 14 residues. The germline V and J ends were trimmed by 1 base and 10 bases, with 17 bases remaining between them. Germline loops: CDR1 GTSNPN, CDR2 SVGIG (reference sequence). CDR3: CAWSALIRVGEQFF. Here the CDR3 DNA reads TGTGCCTGGAGTGCCCTGATCCGGGTCGGGGAGCAGTTCTTC.

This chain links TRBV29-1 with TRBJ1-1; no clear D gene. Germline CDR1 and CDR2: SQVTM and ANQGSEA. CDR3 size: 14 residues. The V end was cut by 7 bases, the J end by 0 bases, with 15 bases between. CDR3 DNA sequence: TGCAGCGCCGAGGACGAACGTATGAACACTGAAGCTTTCTTT. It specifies CSAEDERMNTEAFF.

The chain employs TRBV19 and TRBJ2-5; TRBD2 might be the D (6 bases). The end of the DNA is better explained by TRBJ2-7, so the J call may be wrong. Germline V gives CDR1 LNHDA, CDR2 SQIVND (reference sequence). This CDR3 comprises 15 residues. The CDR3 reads CASTRAGTLPDEQYF. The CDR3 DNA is TGTGCCAGTACCCGGGCCGGGACTCTCCCCGACGAGCAGTACTTC.

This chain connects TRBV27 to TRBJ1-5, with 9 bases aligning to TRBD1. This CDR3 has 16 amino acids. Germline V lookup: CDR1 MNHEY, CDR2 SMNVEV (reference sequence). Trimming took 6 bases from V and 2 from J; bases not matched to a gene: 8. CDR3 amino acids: CASSEQGALGNQPQHF. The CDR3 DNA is TGTGCCAGCAGCGAACAGGGGGCATTAGGCAATCAGCCCCAGCATTTT.

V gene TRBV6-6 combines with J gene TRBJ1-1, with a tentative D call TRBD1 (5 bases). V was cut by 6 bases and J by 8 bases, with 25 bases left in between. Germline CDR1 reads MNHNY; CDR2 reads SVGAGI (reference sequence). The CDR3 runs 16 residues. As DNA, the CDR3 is TGTGCCAGCAGGGACCCTGGGGAGGGGAGAGGGCTGGAAGCTTTCTTT. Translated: CASRDPGEGRGLEAFF.

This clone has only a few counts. As DNA, the CDR3 is TGTGCAAGTCGGCCAGAGGGCGGCGAGCAGTACTTC. It specifies CASRPEGGEQYF. The chain carries TRBV12-2 and TRBJ2-7; TRBD2, as called in the table, went unchecked against the DNA. TRBV12-2 is reported as a pseudogene. This CDR3 has 12 amino acids.